The T cell receptor (beta chain) under discussion was sequenced for a study of beta chain features in type 1 diabetes. CD45RO/CCR7/CD25/CD127/CD95/CD27 sorting isolated CD4+ naive, central memory, regulatory and stem cell-like memory cells. All sorted populations exceeded 98% purity. This CDR3 has 13 amino acids. V lost 4 bases, J lost 2 bases, and 3 bases stayed unmatched. CDR1 is SQVTM and CDR2 is ANQGSEA in the germline V gene. Study-level results: The naive, central memory and Treg TCRB repertoires looked more alike in patients than they did in healthy donors. Researchers report that Type 1 diabetes patients had moderately but significantly shorter TCRB CDR3s across all four CD4+ subsets.

This clone was counted between two and nine times. As yet, its antigen is unknown. Every bit of the isolated RNA underwent reverse transcription, so sequencing read expressed TCRB transcripts. Regulatory, naive and central memory T cell samples averaged approximately 3.5 million reads. Some clones are missing from TCRdb's copy, which holds only in-frame ones; the method was immunoSEQ multiplex PCR. Of 300,000 to 350,000 clones in the sample, 7% to 10% were seen once. The sequenced sample was central memory CD4+ T cells from blood. This clonotype was obtained from a man aged 25 to 40 with type 1 diabetes. The chain uses TRBV29-1 and TRBJ2-7; 9 nucleotides match TRBD2. The CDR3 sequence is CSVASSGAYEQYF. CDR3 nucleotide sequence: TGCAGCGTTGCGTCTAGCGGGGCCTACGAGCAGTACTTC.